The sequence of this TCR beta chain was determined in a study of T cell repertoires in cytomegalovirus infection. The germline V gene has CDR1 MNHNS and CDR2 SASEGT. V lost 5 bases to trimming and J lost 7 bases, with 20 bases between them. CDR3 length: 15 residues. TCRdb itself ran the reads through MiXCR, one entry per CDR3 protein. The table has 200,000 or so distinct CDR3 sequences, approximately 19% seen once; the top ten hold about 2.9%. The sequencing input was PBMCs. The sequence came from a human donor in good health (CMV status not recorded). Some clones in this sample may be carry-over from other donors' samples. V and J are TRBV6-1 and TRBJ1-2; maybe TRBD1 (6 bases). CDR3 nucleotides: TGTGCCAGCAGTTACGGGCAGGGGCCCCCGGGTGGCTACACCTTC. It encodes CASSYGQGPPGGYTF.